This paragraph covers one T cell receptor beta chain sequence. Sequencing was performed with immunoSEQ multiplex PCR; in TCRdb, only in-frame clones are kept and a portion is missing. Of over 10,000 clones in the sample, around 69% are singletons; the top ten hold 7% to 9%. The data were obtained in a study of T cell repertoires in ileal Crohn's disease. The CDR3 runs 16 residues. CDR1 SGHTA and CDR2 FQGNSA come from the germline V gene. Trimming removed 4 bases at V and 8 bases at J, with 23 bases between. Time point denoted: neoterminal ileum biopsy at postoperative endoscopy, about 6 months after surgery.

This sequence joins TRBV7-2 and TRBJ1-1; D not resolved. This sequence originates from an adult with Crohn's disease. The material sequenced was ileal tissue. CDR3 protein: CASSSAGRGVGSEAFF. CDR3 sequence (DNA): TGTGCCAGCAGCTCCGCTGGGCGTGGGGTCGGGTCCGAAGCTTTCTTT.